The text below deals with one T cell receptor (beta chain). Sequence at one end of the junction differs from germline and may be a read error. Preparation of the TCRbeta library involved a method that used unique molecular identifiers. Via MiXCR, TCRdb re-called the PCR reads, giving one row per CDR3 protein. This sample has about 200,000 distinct CDR3 sequences; approximately 15% occur once, and the top ten carry roughly 13%. CDR1 and CDR2 (germline): LGHDT, YNNKEL (reference sequence). CDR3 length: 15 residues. These data belong to a study of T-cell reconstitution after alpha-beta-depleted transplantation in children.

This sample comprised PBMCs from the stem cell graft donor, obtained from the stem cell graft. V is TRBV3-1 and J is TRBJ2-3; 10 nucleotides line up with TRBD2. The clonotype was recovered from a human donor who donated a stem cell graft to a child with acute lymphoblastic leukemia. CDR3 in DNA: TGTGCCACCAGCCAAAGCGGGAGGGTAGGAGATACGCAGTATTTT. Its protein is CATSQSGRVGDTQYF.